This TCR beta chain was observed in a study of OX40 agonist ivuxolimab in advanced cancers. Background on the study: Hepatocellular carcinoma, melanoma, renal cell or head and neck cancer was diagnosed in the dose-escalation patients.

In the case of this clone: The antigen is undetermined.

Findings and caveats of the study: There were also nonresponders showing low normalized T-cell clonal expansion.

Produced via immunoSEQ multiplex PCR; TCRdb's table is partial and in-frame only. The data show approximately 51,000 clones, with around 77% seen just once and 2% to 2.5% held by the top ten. CDR3 length equals 12 residues. V was pared by 1 base and J by 15 bases, with 13 bases between. Germline CDR1 and CDR2: SGHVS and FQNEAQ. This chain joins TRBV7-8 and TRBJ2-1; perhaps TRBD2 as D (5 bases). The sample consisted of CD4+ or CD8+ T cells sorted from blood, taken in a trial of the OX40 agonist ivuxolimab. The receptor was derived from an adult with an advanced solid tumor such as melanoma, head and neck, liver or kidney cancer. CDR3 region: CASSLGGAVLFF. The DNA for the CDR3 is TGTGCCAGCAGCTTAGGTGGAGCGGTGTTGTTCTTC.